This T cell receptor beta chain appears in the sequencing data of a study of breast tumors, draining lymph nodes, adjacent tissues. Breast cancer patients provided tissue from their axillary draining lymph nodes. Germline lookup yields CDR1 LNHDA and CDR2 SQIVND (reference sequence). The length of the CDR3 is 13 residues. V was shortened by 9 bases and J by 1 base, with 12 bases between the two germline ends. Notes on this clonotype: Its antigen remains unidentified.

Each CDR3 protein gets one entry after TCRdb re-called the multiplex PCR reads with MiXCR. This table has 84,000 or so distinct CDR3 sequences, approximately 30% appearing once. Study-wide results and caveats: The lymph node origin of tumor T cells was framed as consistent with a hypothesis, not demonstrated. Tumor repertoires ranked between lymph nodes and nontumor tissue in diversity, with V and J gene preferences.

The V gene is TRBV19, the J gene TRBJ1-1; a possible D gene is TRBD1 (5 bases). Material: axillary lymph node tissue. This clonotype was obtained from a female donor with breast cancer. Some clones in this sample may be carry-over from other donors' samples. This CDR3 is CASGDGSNTEAFF. For the CDR3, the DNA is TGTGCCAGCGGGGACGGATCGAACACTGAAGCTTTCTTT.